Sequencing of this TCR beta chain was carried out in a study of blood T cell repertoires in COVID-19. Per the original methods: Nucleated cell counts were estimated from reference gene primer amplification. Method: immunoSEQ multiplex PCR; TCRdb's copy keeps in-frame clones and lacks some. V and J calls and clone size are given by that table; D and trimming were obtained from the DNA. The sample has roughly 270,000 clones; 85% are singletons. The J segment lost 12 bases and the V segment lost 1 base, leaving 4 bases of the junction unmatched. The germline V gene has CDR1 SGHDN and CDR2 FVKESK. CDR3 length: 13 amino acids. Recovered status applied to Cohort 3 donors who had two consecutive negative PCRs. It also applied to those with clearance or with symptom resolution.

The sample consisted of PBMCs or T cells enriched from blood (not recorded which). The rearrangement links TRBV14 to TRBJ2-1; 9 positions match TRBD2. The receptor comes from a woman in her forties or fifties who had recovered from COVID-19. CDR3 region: CASSQVRSGGQFF. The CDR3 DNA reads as TGTGCCAGCAGCCAAGTCCGTAGCGGGGGGCAGTTCTTC.